These 27 T cell receptor beta chains originate from one sample sequenced in a study of regulatory T cells in long-lasting Graves disease. Described time point: newly diagnosed GD, antithyroid drugs for less than 3 months. Extracted PBMC RNA gave rise to the TCR library. Through Arm-PCR of CDR3 regions and iRepertoire HTBI primers, TCR beta libraries were built. Using its own MiXCR run on the multiplex PCR reads, TCRdb lists one record per CDR3 protein. The table lists about 530,000 distinct CDR3 sequences, roughly 15% of them singletons. These data were likewise used in another study, on T cells in Graves' hyperthyroidism and ophthalmopathy.

Sample: peripheral blood mononuclear cells (PBMCs), taken at new diagnosis, from a patient treated with antithyroid drugs. These receptors all stem from a woman aged 35 to 59 with Graves disease.

This clonotype was counted between two and nine times. This chain links TRBV25-1 with TRBJ2-1; D is unresolved. Matching the DNA end better, TRBJ2-5 makes the J call doubtful. The CDR3 is made up of 12 amino acids. Germline V gene data show CDR1 as MGHDK and CDR2 as SYGVNS. Here the CDR3 DNA reads TGTGCCAGCAGTGAAATGACTCAGACCCAGTACTTC. Translated, it gives CASSEMTQTQYF.

With regard to this clonotype: A read error may explain this, as a much larger clone is one base away. The CDR3 carries no conserved terminal phenylalanine or tryptophan, so it likely arises from a read error. The rearrangement uses TRBV5-1 and TRBJ2-2, with TRBD1 as a possible D gene (6 bases). The CDR3 extends over 15 amino acids. CDR1 is SGHRS and CDR2 is YFSETQ in the germline V gene. The V gene lost 5 bases and the J gene lost 1 base, with 12 bases spanning the gap. CDR3: CASRPSTGNTGELFL. Here the CDR3 DNA reads TGCGCCAGCAGGCCATCGACAGGGAACACCGGGGAGCTGTTTCTT.

This clonotype was counted once. CDR3 nucleotide sequence: TGTGCATCGGAGGGGGGCGTTACAGATACGCAGTATTTT. Translation: CASEGGVTDTQYF. This chain joins TRBV10-3 and TRBJ2-3; the D call may be TRBD1 or TRBD2 (6 bases each). The CDR3 totals 13 residues. CDR1 is ENHRY, CDR2 SYGVKD, per germline.

The sample holds many counts of this clonotype. The chain joins TRBV28 to TRBJ1-1; 7 nucleotides align to TRBD1. J gave up 1 base and V 5 bases, and 7 bases lay outside the gene matches. Germline V lookup: CDR1 MDHEN, CDR2 SYDVKM. The CDR3 loop spans 15 amino acids. The chain's CDR3 is CASSRPGTANTEAFF. The CDR3 region has the DNA TGTGCCAGCAGTAGGCCCGGGACAGCGAACACTGAAGCTTTCTTT.

This clonotype was seen a handful of times. The V gene is TRBV19, the J gene TRBJ2-5; 7 bases align to TRBD1. The CDR3 length is 15 residues. The trim removed 5 bases at V and 2 bases at J, leaving 8 bases unmatched. Germline-derived CDR1 and CDR2 are LNHDA and SQIVND (reference sequence). The CDR3 DNA reads TGTGCCAGTAGTTCGAGACAGGGAGATCAAGAGACCCAGTACTTC. It is translated as CASSSRQGDQETQYF.

This clonotype was detected many times. The J gene is TRBJ2-5, the V gene TRBV28, with TRBD1 matching over 12 bases. From germline, CDR1 is MDHEN and CDR2 SYDVKM. Trimming cost V 4 bases and J 5 bases; bases outside gene matches: 8. The CDR3 totals 16 residues. The CDR3: CASSSPGQGAGETQYF. The CDR3 bases are TGTGCCAGCAGTTCGCCGGGACAGGGGGCTGGTGAGACCCAGTACTTC.

The sample holds many counts of this clonotype. The chain links TRBV6-2 or TRBV6-3 to TRBJ2-7; D not certain. The CDR3 totals 14 residues. Germline lookup yields CDR1 MNHEY and CDR2 SVGEGT. Trimming took 4 bases from V and 1 from J, leaving 11 bases between them. CDR3 protein: CASSWEAQSYEQYF. Here the CDR3 DNA reads TGTGCCAGCAGTTGGGAAGCGCAGTCCTACGAGCAGTACTTC.

This clonotype was detected many times. The chain employs TRBV11-2 and TRBJ1-1; 7 bases are a match to TRBD1. Germline V lookup: CDR1 SGHAT, CDR2 FQNNGV. Trimming removed 4 bases from V and 2 bases from J; junction bases left unmatched: 7. There are 15 residues in the CDR3. CDR3 in amino acids: CASSSTGEHNTEAFF. The CDR3 DNA is TGTGCCAGCAGCTCCACAGGGGAGCACAACACTGAAGCTTTCTTT.

This clonotype showed up many times. The genes are TRBV12-3 or TRBV12-4 and TRBJ2-3; D tentatively fits TRBD1 or TRBD2 (5 bases each). The CDR3 has 13 residues. The V and J ends lost 8 bases and 6 bases respectively, with 15 bases between them. CDR3 in DNA: TGTGCCAGCCGTGGCATGGGGGTGGATACGCAGTATTTT. Translating it yields CASRGMGVDTQYF.

This clonotype was counted between two and nine times. One end of the junction varies from germline; a read error may be responsible. The genes are TRBV5-1 and TRBJ2-7; the match to TRBD1 covers 7 bases. The CDR3 runs to 13 residues. Germline V gene lookup returns CDR1 SGHRS and CDR2 YFSETQ. The chain's CDR3 is CANSLQGSYEQYF. The CDR3 DNA sequence: TGCGCCAACAGCTTACAGGGGAGCTACGAGCAGTACTTC.

This clonotype was seen repeatedly, ten times or more. V and J are TRBV20-1 and TRBJ1-1; 12 bases are a match to TRBD1. Germline V gene sequence: CDR1 DFQATT, CDR2 SNEGSKA (reference sequence). Losses at the gene ends were 4 bases for V and 3 bases for J; bases not matched to a gene: 6. There are 15 residues in the CDR3. The CDR3 is CSATGTGGKYTEAFF. The CDR3 coding sequence is TGCAGTGCTACCGGGACAGGGGGCAAGTACACTGAAGCTTTCTTT.

This clonotype was found many times. The gene calls are TRBV6-1 and TRBJ2-2; no firm D call. This CDR3 is 13 amino acids long. Germline CDR1 and CDR2: MNHNS and SASEGT. Trimming stripped 1 base from V and 6 bases from J, with 6 bases between. CDR3: CASSEDRPGELFF. In DNA form, the CDR3 reads TGTGCCAGCAGTGAAGACCGACCCGGGGAGCTGTTTTTT.

This clonotype was counted a few times. An end of the junction differs from the germline gene, which may be a read error. The gene calls are TRBV30 and TRBJ1-4; the D is unclear. There are 16 residues in the CDR3. Germline CDR1 and CDR2: GTSNPN and SVGIG (reference sequence). The CDR3 sequence: CAWSPYPATTNEKLLF. The CDR3 DNA sequence: TGTGCCTGGAGTCCCTACCCGGCAACAACTAATGAAAAACTGCTTTTT. The full variable domain, with the rest looked up from reference TRBV30 and TRBJ1-4, is SQTIHQWPATLVQPVGSPLSLECTVEGTSNPNLYWYRQAAGRGLQLLFYSVGIGQISSEVPQNLSASRPQDRQFILSSKKLLLSDSGFYLCAWSPYPATTNEKLLFGSGTQLSVL.

This clonotype came up a few times. The chain is built from TRBV5-6 and TRBJ2-1, with 13 bases fitting TRBD2. The CDR3 is 16 residues long. CDR1 SGHDT and CDR2 YYEEEE come from the germline V gene. Trimming took 3 bases from V and 4 from J; bases not matched to a gene: 4. The DNA of the CDR3 is TGTGCCAGCAGCTACCCACTAGCGGGGGGGTACAATGAGCAGTTCTTC. It codes for CASSYPLAGGYNEQFF.

In its sample, this clonotype was seen many times. V usage is TRBV12-3 or TRBV12-4 and J usage is TRBJ2-1; D is possibly TRBD1 (5 bases). V lost 7 bases to trimming and J lost 12 bases, with 19 bases between them. This CDR3 has 13 amino acids. The CDR3 coding sequence is TGTGCCAGCAATCTGCAGGGCAAGGGTACGCAGTTCTTC. It is translated as CASNLQGKGTQFF.

This clonotype was detected ten times or more. The chain has TRBV27 and TRBJ2-1; weak D call: TRBD1 (6 bases). The CDR3 is 14 amino acids. From germline, CDR1 is MNHEY and CDR2 SMNVEV (reference sequence). Between the trimmed V and J ends, which lost 3 bases and 9 bases, there was a span of 15 bases. The CDR3 region has the DNA TGTGCCAGCAGTTTGGACAGCCCTGATGGTGAGCAGTTCTTC. As protein: CASSLDSPDGEQFF.

J is TRBJ1-2 and V is TRBV12-3 or TRBV12-4; D gene unclear. V was trimmed by 4 bases and J by 5 bases, leaving 20 bases between them. The CDR3 is 16 amino acids. CDR3 DNA: TGTGCCAGCAGTTCCAACCCCGGGCCGACTTTTTATGGCTACACCTTC. This encodes CASSSNPGPTFYGYTF.

The chain combines TRBV12-3 or TRBV12-4 with TRBJ1-2, with TRBD1 matching over 9 bases. Germline trimming cut 2 bases from V and 7 bases from J; bases unmatched to any gene: 5. CDR3 length: 14 amino acids. CDR3 protein: CASSLSGQGRGYTF. In nucleotides, the CDR3 is TGTGCCAGCAGTTTATCGGGACAGGGACGTGGCTACACCTTC.

This clonotype was recorded many times. The chain carries TRBV14 and TRBJ2-1; D remains unclear. The CDR3 is 13 residues long. V lost 1 base to trimming and J lost 7 bases, with 8 bases between them. CDR1 and CDR2 from the germline V gene are SGHDN and FVKESK. The CDR3 nucleotides are TGTGCCAGCAGCCAAGTCTTGGGGAATGAGCAGTTCTTC. Translation gives CASSQVLGNEQFF.

The rearrangement joins TRBV5-1 to TRBJ1-1; 7 nucleotides align to TRBD1. Germline values: CDR1 SGHRS, CDR2 YFSETQ. This CDR3 region has 17 residues. V was pared by 3 bases and J by 0 bases, with 11 bases of the junction left unmatched. Written as DNA, the CDR3 is TGCGCCAGCAGCTACCCGGAGGGACAGAACTTGAACACTGAAGCTTTCTTT. As protein: CASSYPEGQNLNTEAFF. Drawing the rest from reference TRBV5-1 and TRBJ1-1, the complete variable domain is KAGVTQTPRYLIKTRGQQVTLSCSPISGHRSVSWYQQTPGQGLQFLFEYFSETQRNKGNFPGRFSGRQFSNSRSEMNVSTLELGDSALYLCASSYPEGQNLNTEAFFGQGTRLTVV.

Ten or more counts support this clonotype. The chain links TRBV20-1 to TRBJ2-7; D possibly corresponds to TRBD2 (5 bases). CDR3 length: 10 amino acids. From germline, CDR1 is DFQATT and CDR2 SNEGSKA (reference sequence). Between the trimmed V and J ends, which lost 4 bases and 7 bases, there was a span of 8 bases. The CDR3 region is CSAMGGEQYF. CDR3 DNA: TGCAGTGCTATGGGCGGGGAGCAGTACTTC.

This clonotype showed up just a few times. The V gene is TRBV20-1, the J gene TRBJ1-1; tentative D call: TRBD1 (6 bases). Germline V gene sequence: CDR1 DFQATT, CDR2 SNEGSKA (reference sequence). The CDR3 extends over 12 amino acids. Trimming left V 6 bases short and J 6 bases short, with 14 bases between. CDR3 residues: CSAKQGGPEAFF. CDR3 nucleotide sequence: TGCAGTGCCAAACAGGGAGGGCCTGAAGCTTTCTTT.

V and J are TRBV12-3 or TRBV12-4 and TRBJ1-4; no clear D gene. The CDR3 spans 14 residues. V lost 2 bases, J lost 4 bases, and 8 bases lay in between. Written as DNA, the CDR3 is TGTGCCAGCAGTTTAAGGGTAATTAATGAAAAACTGTTTTTT. Amino acids: CASSLRVINEKLFF.

The sample holds many counts of this clonotype. The rearrangement links TRBV10-3 to TRBJ1-2, with D possibly matching TRBD1 (6 bases). Germline V CDR1 and CDR2: ENHRY, SYGVKD. The germline V and J ends were trimmed by 6 bases and 3 bases, with 17 bases remaining between them. CDR3 length: 15 residues. The CDR3 DNA reads as TGTGCCATCAGCCTAAGACAGGTTGGGGACTATGGCTACACCTTC. The encoded protein is CAISLRQVGDYGYTF.

The V call is TRBV19, the J call TRBJ2-1; no clear D gene. Germline values: CDR1 LNHDA, CDR2 SQIVND (reference sequence). The CDR3 has 13 residues. The V end was cut by 1 base, the J end by 6 bases, with 7 bases between. For the CDR3, the DNA is TGTGCCAGTAGTATAGTGGAAGGCAATGAGCAGTTCTTC. Amino acids: CASSIVEGNEQFF.

Comments on this clonotype: A read error may be the cause here, since a much bigger clone is one base away. This CDR3 fails to terminate in the conserved phenylalanine or tryptophan, so it likely reflects a read error. The rearrangement uses TRBV12-3 or TRBV12-4 and TRBJ2-3; 10 nucleotides match TRBD2. The J segment lost 3 bases and the V segment lost 6 bases, leaving 9 bases of the junction unmatched. This CDR3 comprises 16 residues. CDR3 protein: CASSRSGTSDTDTQYS. The DNA for the CDR3 is TGTGCCAGCAGCCGGAGCGGGACTAGCGATACAGATACGCAGTATTCT.

Ten or more counts support this clonotype. V usage is TRBV6-1 and J usage is TRBJ2-3; TRBD1 is a possible D gene (5 bases). V was clipped by 2 bases and J by 2 bases, with 17 bases between them. CDR1 is MNHNS and CDR2 is SASEGT in the germline V gene. The CDR3 has 17 residues. This CDR3 reads CASSEQGRPGNTDTQYF. In DNA form, the CDR3 reads TGTGCCAGCAGTGAACAAGGTCGGCCAGGGAACACAGATACGCAGTATTTT.